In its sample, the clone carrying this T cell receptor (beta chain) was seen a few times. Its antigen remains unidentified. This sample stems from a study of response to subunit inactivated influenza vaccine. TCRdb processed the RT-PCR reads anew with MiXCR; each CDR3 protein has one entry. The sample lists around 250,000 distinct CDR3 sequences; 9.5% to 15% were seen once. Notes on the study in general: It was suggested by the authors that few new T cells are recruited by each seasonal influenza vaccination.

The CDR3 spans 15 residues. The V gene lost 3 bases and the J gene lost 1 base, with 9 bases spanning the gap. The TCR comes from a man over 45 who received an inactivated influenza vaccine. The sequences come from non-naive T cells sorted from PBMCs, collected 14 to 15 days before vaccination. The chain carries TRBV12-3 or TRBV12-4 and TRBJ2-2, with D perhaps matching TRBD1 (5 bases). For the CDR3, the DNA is TGTGCCAGCAGTTTCCGGCAGGGGAACACCGGGGAGCTGTTTTTT. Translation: CASSFRQGNTGELFF.